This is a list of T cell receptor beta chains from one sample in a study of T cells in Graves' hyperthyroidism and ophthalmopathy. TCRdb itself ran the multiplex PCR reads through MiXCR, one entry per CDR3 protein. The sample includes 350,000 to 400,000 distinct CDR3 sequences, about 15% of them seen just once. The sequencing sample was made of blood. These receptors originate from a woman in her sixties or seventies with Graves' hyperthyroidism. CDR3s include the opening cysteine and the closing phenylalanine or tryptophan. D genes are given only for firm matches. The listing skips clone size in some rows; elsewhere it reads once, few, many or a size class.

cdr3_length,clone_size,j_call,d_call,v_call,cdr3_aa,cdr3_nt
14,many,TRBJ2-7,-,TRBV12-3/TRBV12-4,CASSLAGAPWEQYF,TGTGCCAGCAGTTTGGCTGGGGCCCCGTGGGAGCAGTACTTC
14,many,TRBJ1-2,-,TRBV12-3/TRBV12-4,CASSLYGANYGYTF,TGTGCCAGCAGTTTATACGGAGCTAACTATGGCTACACCTTC
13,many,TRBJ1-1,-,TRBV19,CASSIAGSTEAFF,TGTGCCAGTAGTATTGCGGGGAGCACTGAAGCTTTCTTT
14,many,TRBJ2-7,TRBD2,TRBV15,CATSRKGLAGEQYF,TGTGCCACCAGCAGAAAGGGACTAGCTGGCGAGCAGTACTTC
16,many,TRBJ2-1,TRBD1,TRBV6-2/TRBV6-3,CASREGGHPLRNEQFF,TGTGCCAGCAGGGAAGGGGGCCACCCCTTGAGAAATGAGCAGTTCTTC
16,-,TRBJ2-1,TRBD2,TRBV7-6,CASSWAGTSGSYEQFF,TGTGCCAGCAGCTGGGCCGGGACTAGCGGGAGCTATGAGCAGTTCTTC
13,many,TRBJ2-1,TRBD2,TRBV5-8,CASSRTSPNEQFF,TGTGCCAGCAGCCGGACTAGCCCCAATGAGCAGTTCTTC
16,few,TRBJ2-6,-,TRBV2,CASSLRGQSGANVLTF,TGTGCCAGCAGTCTACGGGGACAATCCGGGGCCAACGTCCTGACTTTC
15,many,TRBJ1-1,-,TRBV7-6,CASSSNVGSKGEAFF,TGTGCCAGCAGCTCAAACGTGGGTTCTAAGGGTGAAGCTTTCTTT
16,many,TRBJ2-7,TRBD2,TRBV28,CASSNPGTSGSYGQYF,TGTGCCAGCAGCAATCCCGGGACTAGCGGTTCCTACGGGCAGTACTTC
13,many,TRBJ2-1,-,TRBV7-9,CASSLTDGNEQFF,TGTGCCAGCAGCTTAACGGACGGAAATGAGCAGTTCTTC
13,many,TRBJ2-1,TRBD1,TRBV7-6,CASSKTGGNEQFF,TGTGCCAGCAGCAAAACAGGGGGCAATGAGCAGTTCTTC
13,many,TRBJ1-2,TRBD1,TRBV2,CASRTGEGYGYTF,TGTGCCAGCAGGACAGGGGAAGGCTATGGCTACACCTTC
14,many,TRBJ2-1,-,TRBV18,CASSPPASFNEQFF,TGTGCCAGCTCACCACCGGCGAGTTTCAATGAGCAGTTCTTC
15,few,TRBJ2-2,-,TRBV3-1,CASSQVAAGTGELFF,TGTGCCAGCAGCCAAGTAGCTGCGGGCACCGGGGAGCTGTTTTTT
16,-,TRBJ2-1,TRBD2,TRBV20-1,CSASGGSGRAYNEQFF,TGCAGTGCTAGTGGTGGTAGCGGGAGGGCTTACAATGAGCAGTTCTTC
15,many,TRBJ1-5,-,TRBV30,CAWSPGQGPYQPQHF,TGTGCCTGGAGCCCGGGACAAGGGCCGTATCAGCCCCAGCATTTT
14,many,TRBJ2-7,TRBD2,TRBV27,CASTPTGGGTAQYF,TGTGCCAGCACCCCCACGGGAGGGGGAACCGCGCAGTACTTC
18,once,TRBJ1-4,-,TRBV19,CAGLPGDWVIWSNEKLFF,TGTGCCGGCCTCCCTGGGGACTGGGTGATCTGGTCTAATGAAAAACTGTTTTTT
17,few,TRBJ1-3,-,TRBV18,CASSPYAGVLSGNTIYF,TGTGCCAGCTCACCATACGCAGGAGTACTCTCTGGAAACACCATATATTTT
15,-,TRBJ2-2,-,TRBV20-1,CSARTGRTNTGELFF,TGCAGTGCTAGGACAGGACGAACGAACACCGGGGAGCTGTTTTTT
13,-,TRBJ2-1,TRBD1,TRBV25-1,CAAGQGGYNEQFF,TGTGCCGCTGGACAGGGAGGTTACAATGAGCAGTTCTTC
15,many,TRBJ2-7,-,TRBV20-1,CSARDWGRGAYEQYF,TGCAGTGCTAGAGATTGGGGACGCGGTGCCTACGAGCAGTACTTC
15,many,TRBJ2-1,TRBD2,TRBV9,CASSVAPSGSNEQFF,TGTGCCAGCAGCGTAGCTCCTAGCGGGAGCAATGAGCAGTTCTTC
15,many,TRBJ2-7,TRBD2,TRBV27,CASSPLLAGEYEQYF,TGTGCCAGCAGTCCTCTATTAGCGGGAGAGTACGAGCAGTACTTC
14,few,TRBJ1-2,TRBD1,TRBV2,CASRLQQGNYGYTF,TGTGCCAGCAGACTACAACAGGGGAACTATGGCTACACCTTC